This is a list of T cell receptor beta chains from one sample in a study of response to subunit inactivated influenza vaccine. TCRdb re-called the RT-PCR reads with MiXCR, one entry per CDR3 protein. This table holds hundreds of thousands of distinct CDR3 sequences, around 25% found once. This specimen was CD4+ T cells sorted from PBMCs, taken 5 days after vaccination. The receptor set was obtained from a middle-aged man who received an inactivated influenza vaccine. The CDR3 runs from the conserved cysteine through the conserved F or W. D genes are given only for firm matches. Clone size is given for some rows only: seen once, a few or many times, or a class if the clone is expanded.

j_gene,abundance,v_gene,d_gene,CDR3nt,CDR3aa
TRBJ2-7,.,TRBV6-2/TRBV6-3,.,TGTGCCAGCAGTGCGACACCCTACGAGCAGTACTTC,CASSATPYEQYF
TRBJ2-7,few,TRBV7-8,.,TGTGCCAGCAGCCCACTGACAGCCTACGAGCAGTACTTC,CASSPLTAYEQYF
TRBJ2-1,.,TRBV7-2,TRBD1,TGTGCCAGCAGACGTGGACAGGTTCACCATGAGCAGTTCTTC,CASRRGQVHHEQFF
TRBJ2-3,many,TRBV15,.,TGTGCCACCAGCAGAGACCCGGGTTGGTCAGATACGCAGTATTTT,CATSRDPGWSDTQYF
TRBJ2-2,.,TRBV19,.,TGTGCCAGTAATAGGCCAAACACCGGGGAGCTGTTTTTT,CASNRPNTGELFF
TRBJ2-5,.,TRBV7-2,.,TGTGCCAGCAGCTCTTCGGAGGGGGGGGGAGAGACCCAGTACTTC,CASSSSEGGGETQYF
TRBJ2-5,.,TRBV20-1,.,TGCAGTGGCCTCCAAGAGACCCAGTACTTC,CSGLQETQYF
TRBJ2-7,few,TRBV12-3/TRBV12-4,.,TGTGCCAGCAGTTTGGGAAAGTTGGGCGAGCAGTACTTC,CASSLGKLGEQYF
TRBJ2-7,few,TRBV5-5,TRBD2,TGTGCCAGCAGCCGGACTGCGGGACTAGCGGATAACTACGAGCAGTACTTC,CASSRTAGLADNYEQYF
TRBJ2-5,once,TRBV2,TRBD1,TGTGCCAGCAGTGTTGGGACAGGGGGCCGTCGGGAGACCCAGTACTTC,CASSVGTGGRRETQYF
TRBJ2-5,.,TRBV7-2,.,TGTGCCAGCAGCTTAGCGGGAGTGACCCAGTACTTC,CASSLAGVTQYF
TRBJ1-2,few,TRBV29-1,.,TGCAGCGCGCGACAGTCCAACTATGGCTACACCTTC,CSARQSNYGYTF